This is a list of T cell receptor beta chains from one sample in a study of tumor and adjacent non-tumor tissue in lung cancer. TCRdb analysed the multiplex PCR reads with MiXCR anew, one entry per CDR3 protein. The table shows about 80,000 distinct CDR3 sequences, with about two thirds occurring only once. Material: lung tumor tissue. All receptors derive from a woman in her sixties or seventies with non-small cell lung cancer. CDR3s include the opening cysteine and the closing phenylalanine or tryptophan. Each record gives: J gene, V gene, CDR3 protein.

j_call: TRBJ1-3; v_call: TRBV7-8; cdr3_aa: CAGSSPGNTIYF
j_call: TRBJ2-1; v_call: TRBV6-1; cdr3_aa: CANSPIGAAYEQFF
j_call: TRBJ2-7; v_call: TRBV4-2; cdr3_aa: CDSRQTIGGMVQYF
j_call: TRBJ2-3; v_call: TRBV20-1; cdr3_aa: CSARNPSGSGDTQYF
j_call: TRBJ2-3; v_call: TRBV29-1; cdr3_aa: CSVKGLDPEDTWYF
j_call: TRBJ1-5; v_call: TRBV28; cdr3_aa: CASGLLGAKPQHF
j_call: TRBJ2-7; v_call: TRBV6-2/TRBV6-3; cdr3_aa: CASSYDGTSGDKQYF
j_call: TRBJ1-2; v_call: TRBV10-3; cdr3_aa: CAISESGQSYGYTF
j_call: TRBJ2-1; v_call: TRBV12-3/TRBV12-4; cdr3_aa: CASSRLAGGVDEQFF
j_call: TRBJ2-7; v_call: TRBV6-1; cdr3_aa: CASSEENGPPYEQYF
j_call: TRBJ2-7; v_call: TRBV29-1; cdr3_aa: CSVDRQGTSGSYGQYF
j_call: TRBJ2-5; v_call: TRBV6-2/TRBV6-3; cdr3_aa: CASSRVEAQYF
j_call: TRBJ2-2; v_call: TRBV5-4; cdr3_aa: CSSIFGTPKRTGELFF